Listed below are T cell receptor beta chains from one sample, sequenced in a study of Graves' ophthalmopathy and Graves' hyperthyroidism. MiXCR, applied by TCRdb to the multiplex PCR reads, yields one record per CDR3 protein. The sample lists around 400,000 distinct CDR3 sequences, about 18% occurring once. The sequenced material came from peripheral blood. These receptors all come from a woman aged 18 to 35 with Graves' ophthalmopathy. The CDR3 runs from the conserved cysteine through the conserved F or W. Each record gives: D gene, clone size, J gene, V gene, CDR3 DNA, CDR3 protein. D genes are given only for firm matches. For some rows the clone size is stated as once, few or many, or as a class when expanded; others skip it.

TRBD2 | many | TRBJ2-7 | TRBV6-5 | TGTGCCAGCAGGCACACCGGGACTAGCGGGGGGCTGGGCGAGCAGTACTTC | CASRHTGTSGGLGEQYF
TRBD1 | many | TRBJ1-5 | TRBV2 | TGTGCCAGCCGAACCTTCCCAGGGGGTAGCAATCAGCCCCAGCATTTT | CASRTFPGGSNQPQHF
. | many | TRBJ2-2 | TRBV3-1 | TGTGCCAGCGCCGAGAACACCGGGGAGCTGTTTTTT | CASAENTGELFF
TRBD1 | many | TRBJ2-7 | TRBV11-2 | TGTGCCAGCAGCCCGGGACAGATGAGGGCAGGGCAGTACTTC | CASSPGQMRAGQYF
. | . | TRBJ1-2 | TRBV2 | TGTGCCAGCGTGCAGGCTTCCTATGGCCACACCTTC | CASVQASYGHTF
. | . | TRBJ1-1 | TRBV6-5 | TGTGCCAGCAGTTACGGGGTTGGTGGCCCAGGTGAAGCTTTCTTT | CASSYGVGGPGEAFF
. | many | TRBJ1-6 | TRBV9 | TGTGCCAGCAGCCTCCGGGAGAGCTCCTATAATTCACCCCTCCACTTT | CASSLRESSYNSPLHF
TRBD1 | many | TRBJ1-1 | TRBV11-2 | TGTGCCAGCAGACAAGACAGGGGGACTGAAGCTTTCTTT | CASRQDRGTEAFF
. | . | TRBJ1-1 | TRBV24-1 | TGTGCCACCGCGCCGAGTGGAAGAGACACTGAAGCTTTCTTT | CATAPSGRDTEAFF
. | many | TRBJ1-2 | TRBV13 | TGTGCCAGTAGACGACTCGCGGGCCCGGACTATGGCTACACCTTC | CASRRLAGPDYGYTF
. | many | TRBJ1-1 | TRBV7-2 | TGTGCCAGCAGCTTAGAACCAGGGTATGCCACTGAAGCTTTCTTT | CASSLEPGYATEAFF
. | few | TRBJ1-1 | TRBV12-3/TRBV12-4 | . | CASSLSLRGDTEAFF
TRBD1 | once | TRBJ1-2 | TRBV20-1 | TGCAGTGGCCAGACCGGGACAGGGGGCTATGGCTACACCTTC | CSGQTGTGGYGYTF
TRBD2 | many | TRBJ2-5 | TRBV12-3/TRBV12-4 | TGTGCCAGCAGTAGTGGGGGGGTCCAAGAGATCCAGTACTTC | CASSSGGVQEIQYF
. | many | TRBJ1-2 | TRBV2 | TGTGCCGGAAGGGATGACTATGGCTACACCTTC | CAGRDDYGYTF